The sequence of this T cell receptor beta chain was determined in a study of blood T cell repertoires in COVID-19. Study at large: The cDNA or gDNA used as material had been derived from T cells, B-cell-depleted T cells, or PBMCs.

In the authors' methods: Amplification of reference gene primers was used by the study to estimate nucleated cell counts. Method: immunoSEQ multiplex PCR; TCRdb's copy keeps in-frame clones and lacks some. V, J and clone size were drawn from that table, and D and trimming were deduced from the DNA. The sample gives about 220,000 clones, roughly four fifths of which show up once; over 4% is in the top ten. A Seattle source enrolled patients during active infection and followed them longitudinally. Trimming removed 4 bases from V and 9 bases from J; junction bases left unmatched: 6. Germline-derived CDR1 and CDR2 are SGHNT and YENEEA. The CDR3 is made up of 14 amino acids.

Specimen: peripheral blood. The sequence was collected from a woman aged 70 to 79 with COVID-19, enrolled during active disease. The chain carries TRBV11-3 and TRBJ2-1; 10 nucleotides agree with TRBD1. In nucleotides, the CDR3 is TGTGCCAGCAGCTCGGACAGGGGGAGGAGTGAGCAGTTCTTC. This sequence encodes CASSSDRGRSEQFF. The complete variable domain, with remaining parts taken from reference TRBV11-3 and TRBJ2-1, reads EAGVVQSPRYKIIEKKQPVAFWCNPISGHNTLYWYLQNLGQGPELLIRYENEEAVDDSQLPKDRFSAERLKGVDSTLKIQPAELGDSAVYLCASSSDRGRSEQFFGPGTRLTVL.